Following are 30 T cell receptor beta chains from one sample sequenced in a study of post-analysis software for immune sequencing data (dated by TCRdb to about 2015). The research as a whole found: Patients showed significantly higher frequencies than controls for roughly five TRBV segments, among them TRBV5-6, TRBV5-1 and TRBV20-1.

The antigens for these receptors are not known. The library was made by PCR. Sequenced using an Illumina HiSeq 2500. To reduce PCR and sequencing biases, unique molecular identifiers were incorporated into the TCR beta cDNA libraries. Using fastp at Q25 and MiXCR, TCRdb reprocessed the public reads and kept productive beta chains. A single entry per CDR3 protein holds the most common genes and DNA from its merged rows. Recorded for this sample are about 460,000 distinct CDR3 sequences; roughly 45% of them occurred a single time. The ten largest clones add up to about 12% of the sample. The sequenced sample consisted of blood. These receptor sequences come from a girl aged 10 to 17 with multiple sclerosis.

The rearrangement uses TRBV6-1 and TRBJ2-5; 14 bases fit TRBD2. Germline V gene lookup returns CDR1 MNHNS and CDR2 SASEGT. The CDR3 consists of 17 residues. The V segment lost 7 bases and the J segment 5 bases; nucleotides outside the gene matches: 12. CDR3 region: CASTHPRLAGGVETQYF. The CDR3 coding sequence is TGTGCCAGCACCCACCCGAGACTAGCGGGAGGGGTGGAGACCCAGTACTTC.

Concerning this clonotype itself: One end of the junction fails to match germline, which may point to a read error. The V call is TRBV7-9, the J call TRBJ2-5; possibly TRBD1 or TRBD2 for D (5 bases each). The germline V gene has CDR1 SEHNR and CDR2 FQNEAQ (reference sequence). The CDR3 spans 16 residues. The CDR3 here is CAGSSWDGPSQETQYF. The CDR3 DNA reads TGTGCCGGCAGCTCCTGGGACGGACCTTCCCAAGAGACCCAGTACTTC.

The chain is built from TRBV4-1 and TRBJ2-2; the D is unclear. Germline V CDR1 and CDR2: MGHRA, YSYEKL. The CDR3 has 14 amino acids. Trimming cost V 0 bases and J 6 bases, with 8 bases left between them. This chain's CDR3 is CASSQDDGPGELFF. The CDR3 coding sequence is TGCGCCAGCAGCCAAGATGACGGGCCCGGGGAGCTGTTTTTT.

V is TRBV28 and J is TRBJ1-4; D is possibly TRBD1 (5 bases). CDR1 MDHEN and CDR2 SYDVKM come from the germline V gene. This CDR3 comprises 15 residues. V was cut by 6 bases and J by 0 bases, with 11 bases left in between. This chain's CDR3 is CASSSRDPTNEKLFF. CDR3 DNA sequence: TGTGCCAGCAGCTCCCGGGACCCAACTAATGAAAAACTGTTTTTT. Full variable domain (remainder filled in from reference TRBV28 and TRBJ1-4): DVKVTQSSRYLVKRTGEKVFLECVQDMDHENMFWYRQDPGLGLRLIYFSYDVKMKEKGDIPEGYSVSREKKERFSLILESASTNQTSMYLCASSSRDPTNEKLFFGSGTQLSVL.

This clonotype was counted between two and nine times. This chain joins TRBV11-1 and TRBJ2-1; D may correspond to TRBD1 or TRBD2 (5 bases each). The ends were cut back, 6 bases at V and 7 bases at J, with 16 bases in the middle. The germline V gene encodes CDR1 SGHAT and CDR2 FQDESV (reference sequence). There are 14 residues in the CDR3. Here the CDR3 reads CASSKRDQVNEQFF. CDR3 sequence (DNA): TGTGCCAGCAGTAAAAGGGACCAGGTTAATGAGCAGTTCTTC.

In its sample, this clonotype was seen once. This chain joins TRBV4-3 and TRBJ1-1; TRBD1 aligns across 8 bases. The germline gives CDR1 LGHNA, CDR2 YSLEER. After removal of 3 bases from V and 3 bases from J, the junction contained 6 bases not matched to a gene. There are 15 residues in the CDR3. The CDR3 protein is CASSQGQDRYTEAFF. The CDR3 region has the DNA TGCGCCAGCAGCCAGGGACAGGATCGGTACACTGAAGCTTTCTTT.

The V gene is TRBV20-1, the J gene TRBJ2-5, with 10 bases fitting TRBD2. The DNA end is more similar to TRBJ2-7, so the J call may be wrong. Germline V lookup: CDR1 DFQATT, CDR2 SNEGSKA (reference sequence). The CDR3 is 15 residues long. The CDR3 DNA sequence: TGCAGTGCTAGAGATAGCAGCGGGAGGGCCGGCGAGCAGTACTTC. Protein product: CSARDSSGRAGEQYF.

This clonotype was detected only a few times. This rearrangement joins TRBV28 to TRBJ2-7; D gene uncertain. The CDR3 has 14 amino acids. Trimming shortened V by 3 bases and J by 2 bases, and 11 bases separated the two germline ends. Germline V gene data show CDR1 as MDHEN and CDR2 as SYDVKM. The CDR3 nucleotides are TGTGCCAGCAGTTTGTTTCAGGACGCCTACGAGCAGTACTTC. Protein sequence: CASSLFQDAYEQYF.

The chain is built from TRBV29-1 and TRBJ2-5; D is perhaps TRBD2 (6 bases). Germline CDR1 is SQVTM and CDR2 is ANQGSEA. V lost 4 bases, J lost 2 bases, and 8 bases lay in between. This CDR3 comprises 12 residues. The CDR3 is CSVGRVQETQYF. The CDR3 DNA sequence: TGCAGCGTTGGGAGGGTTCAAGAGACCCAGTACTTC.

The rearrangement uses TRBV7-9 and TRBJ2-1; TRBD1 aligns across 7 bases. After removal of 4 bases from V and 0 bases from J, the junction contained 6 bases not matched to a gene. In germline, CDR1 is SEHNR, CDR2 FQNEAQ (reference sequence). The CDR3 has 16 amino acids. The CDR3 protein is CASSSGTASSYNEQFF. The CDR3 region has the DNA TGTGCCAGCAGCTCCGGGACAGCGAGCTCCTACAATGAGCAGTTCTTC.

This chain uses TRBV20-1 with TRBJ2-7; D uncertain. This CDR3 is built from 13 residues. The germline CDR1 and CDR2 sequences are DFQATT and SNEGSKA (reference sequence). The CDR3 loop is CKLLVYGSEEQYF. As DNA, the CDR3 is TGCAAACTCTTAGTCTACGGGTCGGAAGAGCAGTACTTC.

This clonotype was detected only a few times. This chain uses TRBV15 with TRBJ2-1; 12 bases map to TRBD2. Losses at the gene ends were 3 bases for V and 4 bases for J; bases not matched to a gene: 1. Germline CDR1 is LNHNV and CDR2 is YYDKDF (reference sequence). The CDR3 sequence is 15 residues long. The CDR3 DNA is TGTGCCACCAGCAGGACTAGCGGGAGTTACAATGAGCAGTTCTTC. Translation gives CATSRTSGSYNEQFF.

J is TRBJ1-2 and V is TRBV20-1; D ambiguous. The V gene's germline CDR1 is DFQATT and CDR2 SNEGSKA (reference sequence). The germline V and J ends were trimmed by 5 bases and 6 bases, with 10 bases remaining between them. This CDR3 comprises 11 residues. The CDR3 sequence is CSAPGADGYTF. CDR3 DNA: TGCAGTGCTCCGGGAGCGGATGGCTACACCTTC.

Only a few counts were recorded for this clonotype. The CDR3 region has the DNA TGTGCCAGCAGTGAGGGGGGATTCGACTCCTACGAGCAGTACTTC. The encoded protein is CASSEGGFDSYEQYF. The genes are TRBV25-1 and TRBJ2-7, with D perhaps matching TRBD2 (6 bases). Trimming shortened V by 3 bases and J by 0 bases, and 12 bases separated the two germline ends. The CDR3 spans 15 residues. Per the germline V gene, CDR1 is MGHDK and CDR2 is SYGVNS.

A single count supports this clonotype. V usage is TRBV4-3 and J usage is TRBJ1-2; D is unresolved. Per germline, CDR1 LGHNA and CDR2 YSLEER. The length of the CDR3 is 14 residues. Trimming pared 0 bases from V and 6 bases from J, leaving 11 bases between. The CDR3 spells CASSQDSGMDGYTF. The CDR3, as DNA: TGCGCCAGCAGCCAAGATTCGGGGATGGATGGCTACACCTTC.

The chain uses TRBV4-1 and TRBJ1-4; D not resolved. The CDR3 has 15 amino acids. The V gene lost 2 bases and the J gene lost 0 bases, with 7 bases spanning the gap. The germline CDR1 and CDR2 sequences are MGHRA and YSYEKL. CDR3 loop: CASSQTGTTNEKLFF. The CDR3 DNA sequence: TGCGCCAGCAGCCAAACCGGGACAACTAATGAAAAACTGTTTTTT.

This chain joins TRBV7-8 and TRBJ1-2; possibly TRBD1 for D (6 bases). The CDR3 is 13 residues long. Trimming cost V 1 base and J 10 bases, with 13 bases left between them. Germline V gives CDR1 SGHVS, CDR2 FQNEAQ. As DNA, the CDR3 is TGTGCCAGCAGCTTAGAGGGACAAGATGACTACACCTTC. Its protein is CASSLEGQDDYTF.

This clonotype has just a few counts. The chain links TRBV7-2 to TRBJ2-3, with D maybe TRBD2 (5 bases). The CDR3 has 16 amino acids. Germline V gene sequence: CDR1 SGHTA, CDR2 FQGNSA. The V end lost 1 base, the J end lost 3 bases, and 14 bases lay between the germline ends. CDR3 residues: CASSLVETTVTDTQYF. DNA of the CDR3: TGTGCCAGCAGCTTAGTGGAGACTACCGTAACAGATACGCAGTATTTT.

This chain uses TRBV18 with TRBJ1-3; D gene unclear. Germline V lookup: CDR1 KGHSH, CDR2 LQKENI. The V gene lost 4 bases and the J gene lost 0 bases, with 7 bases spanning the gap. The CDR3 totals 14 residues. CDR3 amino acids: CASSRPDSGNTIYF. The CDR3 DNA is TGTGCCAGCTCACGTCCCGACTCTGGAAACACCATATATTTT.

This clonotype appeared once. It is likely a read error, because the conserved phenylalanine at the end of the CDR3 is missing. The J gene is TRBJ2-1, the V gene TRBV6-5; possible D gene TRBD1, 6 bases. In germline, CDR1 is MNHEY, CDR2 SVGAGI. This CDR3 is 11 amino acids long. V was shortened by 4 bases and J by 11 bases, with 9 bases between the two germline ends. The CDR3 reads CASSSWDKQFL. The CDR3 bases are TGTGCCAGCAGTTCCTGGGACAAGCAGTTCCTC.

This clonotype was observed at least ten times. The V call is TRBV5-1, the J call TRBJ2-7; 7 bases fit TRBD2. CDR1 SGHRS and CDR2 YFSETQ come from the germline V gene. There are 16 residues in the CDR3. V lost 0 bases and J lost 1; bases outside the gene matches: 7. CDR3 amino acids: CASSLAQGLSSYEQYF. In nucleotides, the CDR3 is TGCGCCAGCAGCTTGGCCCAGGGACTATCTTCCTACGAGCAGTACTTC.

The chain combines TRBV4-1 with TRBJ2-5, with 13 bases aligning to TRBD2. Germline trimming cut 2 bases from V and 4 bases from J; bases unmatched to any gene: 10. The CDR3 totals 18 residues. Looked up from germline, CDR1 is MGHRA and CDR2 is YSYEKL. CDR3 in amino acids: CASSQLWTSGSGGETQYF. CDR3 coding DNA: TGCGCCAGCAGCCAACTTTGGACTAGCGGGAGTGGTGGAGAGACCCAGTACTTC.

This clonotype was recorded only once. This rearrangement joins TRBV29-1 to TRBJ2-7; unclear D gene. CDR3 length equals 12 residues. CDR1 SQVTM and CDR2 ANQGSEA come from the germline V gene. Trimming stripped 4 bases from V and 5 bases from J, with 12 bases between. CDR3 nucleotides: TGCAGCGTTGCGGAAGGTCCCAACGAGCAGTACTTC. As protein: CSVAEGPNEQYF.

The chain employs TRBV12-3 or TRBV12-4 and TRBJ2-1; TRBD2 matches 8 bases. The trim removed 3 bases at V and 9 bases at J, leaving 4 bases unmatched. The CDR3 is 13 residues long. CDR3 sequence: CASSFSLAGEQFF. Here the CDR3 DNA reads TGTGCCAGCAGTTTCTCTCTAGCGGGTGAGCAGTTCTTC.

The rearrangement links TRBV5-6 to TRBJ2-3; D might be TRBD1 (6 bases). The CDR3 spans 16 residues. The V end was cut by 2 bases, the J end by 0 bases, with 13 bases between. From germline, CDR1 is SGHDT and CDR2 YYEEEE. The CDR3 loop is CASSFGDNPSTDTQYF. In DNA form, the CDR3 reads TGTGCCAGCAGCTTCGGGGACAATCCTAGCACAGATACGCAGTATTTT.

This clonotype was counted once. The rearrangement links TRBV7-3 to TRBJ2-1; D unresolved. Germline CDR1 reads SGHTA; CDR2 reads FQGTGA. This CDR3 region has 13 residues. Trimming shortened V by 4 bases and J by 3 bases, and 7 bases separated the two germline ends. This chain's CDR3 is CASSSNSYNEQFF. The CDR3 DNA reads as TGTGCCAGCAGCTCAAATAGCTACAATGAGCAGTTCTTC.

This chain links TRBV7-3 with TRBJ2-7; the D gene is possibly TRBD1 (5 bases). This CDR3 is 14 amino acids long. Per germline, CDR1 SGHTA and CDR2 FQGTGA. V lost 4 bases, J lost 6 bases, and 16 bases lay in between. CDR3 bases: TGTGCCAGCAGCTCCAAGGGGCTAGTGTCCGAGCAGTACTTC. Its translation is CASSSKGLVSEQYF.

The chain has TRBV28 and TRBJ2-3; TRBD2 matches at 11 bases. J lost 5 bases, V lost 4 bases, and 11 bases had no gene match. This CDR3 is built from 17 residues. Germline lookup yields CDR1 MDHEN and CDR2 SYDVKM. The CDR3 nucleotides read TGTGCCAGCAGTTCCCCGGGACTAGCGGCGGCACGAGATACGCAGTATTTT. Translating gives CASSSPGLAAARDTQYF.

A note on this clonotype: One junction end does not reproduce the germline sequence, and a read error may be involved. The V call is TRBV7-9, the J call TRBJ2-5; D is uncertain. The germline V gene has CDR1 SEHNR and CDR2 FQNEAQ (reference sequence). The CDR3 is 11 amino acids. This CDR3 reads CACSPQETQYF. The CDR3, as DNA: TGTGCCTGCAGCCCCCAAGAGACCCAGTACTTC.

This clonotype was counted between two and nine times. The chain links TRBV29-1 to TRBJ2-7; D unclear. The CDR3 sequence is 14 residues long. Germline-derived CDR1 and CDR2 are SQVTM and ANQGSEA. V was cut by 6 bases and J by 1 base, with 16 bases left in between. CDR3 DNA: TGCAGCGTCGCTCCGACCGTACTGTCCTACGAGCAGTACTTC. This encodes CSVAPTVLSYEQYF.